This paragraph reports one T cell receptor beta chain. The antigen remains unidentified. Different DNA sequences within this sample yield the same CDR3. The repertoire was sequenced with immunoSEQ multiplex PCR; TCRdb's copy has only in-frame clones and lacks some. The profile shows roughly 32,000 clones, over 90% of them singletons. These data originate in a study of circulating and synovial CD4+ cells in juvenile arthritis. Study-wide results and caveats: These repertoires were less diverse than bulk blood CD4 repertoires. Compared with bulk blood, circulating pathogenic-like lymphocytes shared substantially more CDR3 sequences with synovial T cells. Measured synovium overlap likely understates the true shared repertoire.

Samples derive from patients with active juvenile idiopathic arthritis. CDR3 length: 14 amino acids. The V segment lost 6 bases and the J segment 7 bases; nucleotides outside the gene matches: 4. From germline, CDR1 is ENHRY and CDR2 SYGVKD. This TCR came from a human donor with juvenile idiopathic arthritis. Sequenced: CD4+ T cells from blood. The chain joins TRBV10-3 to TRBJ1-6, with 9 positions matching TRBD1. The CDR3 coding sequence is TGTGCCATCAGGGGACAGGGCGCCAATTCACCCCTCCACTTT. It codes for CAIRGQGANSPLHF.